This T cell receptor beta chain was recorded in a study of blood T cell repertoires in COVID-19. Study-wide background: Sources were T cells, B-cell-depleted T cells, or PBMCs; the material itself was cDNA or gDNA.

TCRdb's table, derived via immunoSEQ multiplex PCR, lists solely in-frame clones and lacks some. The table includes about 140,000 clones, 80% to 85% detected once. The CDR3 sequence is 13 residues long. V was clipped by 5 bases and J by 7 bases; unmatched bases: 2. CDR1 LNHDA and CDR2 SQIVND come from the germline V gene (reference sequence). J is TRBJ1-4 and V is TRBV19, with 9 nucleotides matching TRBD1. The source is a human donor in a cohort sampled during active COVID-19. The sequencing input was peripheral blood. The CDR3 is CASSSDRGEKLFF. The CDR3, as DNA: TGTGCCAGTAGTTCGGACAGGGGTGAAAAACTGTTTTTT.